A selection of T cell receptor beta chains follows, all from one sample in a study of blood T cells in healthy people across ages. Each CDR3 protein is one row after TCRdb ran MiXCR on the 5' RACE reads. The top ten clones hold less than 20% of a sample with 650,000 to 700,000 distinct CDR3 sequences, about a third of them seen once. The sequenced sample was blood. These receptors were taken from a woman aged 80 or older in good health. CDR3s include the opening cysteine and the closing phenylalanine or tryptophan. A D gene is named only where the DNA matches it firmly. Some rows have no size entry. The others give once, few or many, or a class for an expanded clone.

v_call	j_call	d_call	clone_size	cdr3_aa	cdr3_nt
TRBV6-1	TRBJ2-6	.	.	CASSETISGANVLTF	TGTGCCAGCAGTGAAACCATCTCTGGGGCCAACGTCCTGACTTTC
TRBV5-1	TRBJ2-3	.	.	CASSLGRMDDTQYF	TGCGCCAGCAGCTTGGGCAGGATGGACGATACGCAGTATTTT
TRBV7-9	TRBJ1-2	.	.	CASSGWTANSYGYTF	TGTGCCAGCAGCGGATGGACAGCCAATAGCTATGGCTACACCTTC
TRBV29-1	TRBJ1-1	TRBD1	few	CSVTSGTANTEAFF	TGCAGCGTTACCTCCGGGACAGCGAACACTGAAGCTTTCTTT
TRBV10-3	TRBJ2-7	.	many	CAISGWQGTYEQYF	TGTGCCATTAGCGGTTGGCAGGGGACCTACGAGCAGTACTTC
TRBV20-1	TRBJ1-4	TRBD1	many	CSAAGTGYGKLFF	TGCAGTGCGGCCGGGACAGGGTATGGAAAACTGTTTTTT
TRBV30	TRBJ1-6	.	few	CAWSVPIRWSPLHF	TGTGCCTGGAGTGTACCTATACGCTGGTCACCCCTCCACTTT
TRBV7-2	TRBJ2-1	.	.	CASSLDGDNEQFF	TGTGCCAGCAGCTTAGACGGAGATAATGAGCAGTTCTTC
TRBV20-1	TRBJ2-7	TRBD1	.	CSAIGQGFEQYF	TGCAGTGCGATTGGACAGGGGTTCGAGCAGTACTTC
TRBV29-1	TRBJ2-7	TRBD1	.	CSAGGGQGARNGQYF	TGCAGCGCTGGGGGGGGACAGGGGGCAAGGAATGGGCAGTACTTC
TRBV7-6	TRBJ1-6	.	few	CASSSNPGYSSPLHF	TGTGCCAGCAGCTCAAATCCAGGGTACAGTTCACCCCTCCACTTT
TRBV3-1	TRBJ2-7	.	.	CASSDRGTRGSEQYF	TGTGCCAGCAGCGATAGAGGTACTAGGGGTTCCGAGCAGTACTTC
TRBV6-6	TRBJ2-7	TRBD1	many	CASSYTGQGYEQYF	TGTGCCAGCAGTTACACCGGACAGGGGTACGAGCAGTACTTC
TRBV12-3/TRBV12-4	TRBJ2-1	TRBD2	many	CASSLISGALGSYNEQFF	TGTGCCAGCAGTCTAATTAGCGGGGCGCTGGGCTCCTACAATGAGCAGTTCTTC
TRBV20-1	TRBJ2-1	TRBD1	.	CSAPSGGPYNEQFF	TGCAGTGCCCCCTCAGGGGGCCCCTACAATGAGCAGTTCTTC
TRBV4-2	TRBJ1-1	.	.	CASSQELRDPEAFF	TGTGCCAGCAGCCAAGAACTCCGGGACCCTGAAGCTTTCTTT
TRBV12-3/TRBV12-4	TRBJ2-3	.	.	CATASGTDTQYF	TGTGCCACTGCGTCCGGCACAGATACGCAGTATTTT
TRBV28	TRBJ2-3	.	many	CASSLLGFADTQYF	TGTGCCAGCAGTTTATTAGGCTTCGCAGATACGCAGTATTTT
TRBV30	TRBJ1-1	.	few	CAWSVPGPMNTEAFF	TGTGCCTGGAGTGTACCGGGTCCGATGAACACTGAAGCTTTCTTT
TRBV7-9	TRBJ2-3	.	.	CASSFYLDRGTQYF	TGTGCCAGCAGCTTCTACCTAGATCGGGGTACGCAGTATTTT
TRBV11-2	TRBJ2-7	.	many	CASSTRALYEQYF	TGTGCCAGCAGCACCCGGGCCCTCTACGAGCAGTACTTC
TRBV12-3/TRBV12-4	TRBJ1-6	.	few	CASSLRGEGSPLHF	TGTGCCAGCAGTTTAAGGGGGGAGGGTTCACCCCTCCACTTT
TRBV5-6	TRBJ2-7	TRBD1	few	CASSLTSRGHDEQYF	TGTGCCAGCAGCTTGACGAGCAGGGGGCACGATGAGCAGTACTTC
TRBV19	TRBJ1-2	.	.	CASSIELQRQDYGYTF	TGTGCCAGTAGTATAGAGCTCCAACGGCAAGACTATGGCTACACCTTC
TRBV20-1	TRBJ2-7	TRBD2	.	CSARVSAGGRYEQYF	TGCAGTGCTAGAGTTTCGGCGGGGGGGCGATATGAGCAGTACTTC
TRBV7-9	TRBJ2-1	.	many	CASSLGEIGNEQFF	TGTGCCAGCAGCTTAGGAGAGATCGGAAATGAGCAGTTCTTC
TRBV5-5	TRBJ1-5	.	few	CASSRTPVGTYSNQPQHF	TGTGCCAGCAGCCGAACACCGGTGGGAACCTATAGCAATCAGCCCCAGCATTTT
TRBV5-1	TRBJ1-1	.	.	CASSWESGSTEAFF	TGCGCCAGCAGCTGGGAATCAGGAAGTACTGAAGCTTTCTTT
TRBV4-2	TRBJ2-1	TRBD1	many	CASSPEAGGPYNEQFF	TGTGCCAGCAGCCCCGAAGCAGGGGGCCCCTACAATGAGCAGTTCTTC
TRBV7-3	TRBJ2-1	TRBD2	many	CASSSSGGPAGQFF	TGTGCCAGCAGCTCTAGCGGGGGCCCCGCCGGGCAGTTCTTC
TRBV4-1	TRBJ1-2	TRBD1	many	CASSQDGTGVAYGYTF	TGCGCCAGCAGCCAAGACGGTACAGGGGTCGCCTATGGCTACACCTTC